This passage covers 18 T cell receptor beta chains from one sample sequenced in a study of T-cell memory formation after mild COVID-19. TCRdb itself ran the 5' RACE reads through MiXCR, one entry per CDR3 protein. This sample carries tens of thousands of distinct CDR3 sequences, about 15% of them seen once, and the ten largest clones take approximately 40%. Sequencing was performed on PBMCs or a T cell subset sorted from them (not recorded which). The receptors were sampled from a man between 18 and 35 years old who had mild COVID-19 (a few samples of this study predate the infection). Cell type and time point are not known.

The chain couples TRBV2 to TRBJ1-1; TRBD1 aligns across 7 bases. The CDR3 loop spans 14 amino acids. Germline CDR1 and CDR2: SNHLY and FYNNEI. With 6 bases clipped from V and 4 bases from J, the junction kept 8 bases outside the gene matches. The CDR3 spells CASRMPGQITEAFF. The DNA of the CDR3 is TGTGCCAGCAGGATGCCGGGACAGATCACTGAAGCTTTCTTT.

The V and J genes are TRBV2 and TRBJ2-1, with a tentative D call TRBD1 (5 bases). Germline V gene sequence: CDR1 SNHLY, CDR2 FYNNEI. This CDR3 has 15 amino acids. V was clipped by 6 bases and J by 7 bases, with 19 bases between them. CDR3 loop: CASRGMDTMDNEQFF. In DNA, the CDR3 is TGTGCCAGCAGGGGCATGGACACGATGGATAATGAGCAGTTCTTC.

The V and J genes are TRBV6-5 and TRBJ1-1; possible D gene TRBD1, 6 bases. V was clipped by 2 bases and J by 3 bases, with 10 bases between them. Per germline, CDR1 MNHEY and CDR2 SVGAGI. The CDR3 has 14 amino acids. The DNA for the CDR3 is TGTGCCAGCAGTTACGGGACATCCTACACTGAAGCTTTCTTT. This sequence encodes CASSYGTSYTEAFF.

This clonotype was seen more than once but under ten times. The CDR3 nucleotides read TGTGCCAGCAGCTTAGATTTAACAGGCCAAGAGACCCAGTACTTC. Amino acid sequence: CASSLDLTGQETQYF. The gene calls are TRBV11-2 and TRBJ2-5; D is perhaps TRBD1 (5 bases). Germline CDR1 and CDR2: SGHAT and FQNNGV. The CDR3 has 15 amino acids. V lost 0 bases to trimming and J lost 1 base, with 9 bases between them.

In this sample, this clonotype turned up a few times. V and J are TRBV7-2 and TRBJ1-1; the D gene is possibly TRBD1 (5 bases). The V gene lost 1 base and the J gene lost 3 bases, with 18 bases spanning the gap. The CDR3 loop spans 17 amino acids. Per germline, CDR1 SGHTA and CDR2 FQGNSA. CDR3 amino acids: CASSLDVVWGTYTEAFF. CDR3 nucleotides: TGTGCCAGCAGCTTAGATGTTGTTTGGGGCACGTACACTGAAGCTTTCTTT.

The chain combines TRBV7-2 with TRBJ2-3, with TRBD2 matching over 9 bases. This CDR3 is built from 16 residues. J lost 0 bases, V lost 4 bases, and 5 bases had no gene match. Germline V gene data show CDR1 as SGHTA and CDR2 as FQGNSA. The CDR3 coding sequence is TGTGCCAGCAGCTCTTGGCGGGGGGGCAGCACAGATACGCAGTATTTT. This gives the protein CASSSWRGGSTDTQYF.

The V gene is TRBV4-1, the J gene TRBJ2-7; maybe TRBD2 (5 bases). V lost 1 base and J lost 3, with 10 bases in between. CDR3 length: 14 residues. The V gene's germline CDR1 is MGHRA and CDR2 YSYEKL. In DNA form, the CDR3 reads TGCGCCAGCAGCCAAGGCATGGCGGGCTACGAGCAGTACTTC. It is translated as CASSQGMAGYEQYF.

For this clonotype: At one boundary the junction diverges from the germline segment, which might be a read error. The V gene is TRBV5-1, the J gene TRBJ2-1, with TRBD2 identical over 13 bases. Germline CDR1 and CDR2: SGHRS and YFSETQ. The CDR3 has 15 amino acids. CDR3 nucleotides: TGCGCCAGCAGCCCGGCGCGACTAGCGGGGGGAACCTGGGTCTTC. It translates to CASSPARLAGGTWVF. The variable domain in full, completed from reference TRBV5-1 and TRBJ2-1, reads KAGVTQTPRYLIKTRGQQVTLSCSPISGHRSVSWYQQTPGQGLQFLFEYFSETQRNKGNFPGRFSGRQFSNSRSEMNVSTLELGDSALYLCASSPARLAGGTWVFGPGTRLTVL.

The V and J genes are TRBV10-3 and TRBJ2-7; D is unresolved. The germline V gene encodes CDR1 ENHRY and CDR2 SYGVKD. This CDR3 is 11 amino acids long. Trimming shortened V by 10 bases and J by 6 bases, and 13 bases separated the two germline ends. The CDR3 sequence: CATTRGGEQYV. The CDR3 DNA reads TGTGCCACCACGAGAGGCGGCGAGCAGTACGTC.

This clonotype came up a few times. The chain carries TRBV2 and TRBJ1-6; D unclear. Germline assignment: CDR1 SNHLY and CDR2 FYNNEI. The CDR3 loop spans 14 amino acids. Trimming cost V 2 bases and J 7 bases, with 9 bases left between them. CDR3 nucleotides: TGTGCCAGCAGTGAAAGAACCGCAAATTCACCCCTCCACTTT. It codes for CASSERTANSPLHF.

CDR3 coding DNA: TGCGCCAGCAGCCAAGTCCCCTCCACCCGGTGGGGGGCAGATACGCAGTATTTT. It translates to CASSQVPSTRWGADTQYF. The V gene is TRBV4-1, the J gene TRBJ2-3; possible D gene TRBD2, 6 bases. Germline V gene lookup returns CDR1 MGHRA and CDR2 YSYEKL. V dropped 1 base and J dropped 4 bases, with 21 bases sitting between them. The CDR3 contains 18 residues.

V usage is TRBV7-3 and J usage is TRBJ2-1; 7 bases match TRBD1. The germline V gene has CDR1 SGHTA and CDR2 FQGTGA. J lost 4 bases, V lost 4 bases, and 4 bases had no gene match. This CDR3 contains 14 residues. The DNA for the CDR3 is TGTGCCAGCAGCTGGGACAGCCCTTACAATGAGCAGTTCTTC. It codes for CASSWDSPYNEQFF.

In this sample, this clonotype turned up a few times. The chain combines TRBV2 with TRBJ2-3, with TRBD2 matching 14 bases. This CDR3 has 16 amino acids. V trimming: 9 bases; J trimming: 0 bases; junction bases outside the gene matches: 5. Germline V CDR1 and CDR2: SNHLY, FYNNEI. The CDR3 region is CASGLAGGPSTDTQYF. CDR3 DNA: TGTGCCAGTGGACTAGCGGGGGGCCCTAGCACAGATACGCAGTATTTT.

The CDR3 DNA reads TGCGCCAGCAGCCAAGAGCCGGGAACGTTCAATCAGCCCCAGCATTTT. Translated: CASSQEPGTFNQPQHF. The chain uses TRBV4-1 and TRBJ1-5; no reliable D call. The CDR3 length is 16 residues. V gave up 0 bases and J gave up 3 bases, with 12 bases separating them. The germline CDR1 and CDR2 sequences are MGHRA and YSYEKL.

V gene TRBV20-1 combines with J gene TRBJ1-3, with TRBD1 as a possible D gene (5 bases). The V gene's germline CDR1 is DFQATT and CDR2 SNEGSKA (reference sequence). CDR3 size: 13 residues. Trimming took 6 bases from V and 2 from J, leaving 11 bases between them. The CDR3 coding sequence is TGCAGTGCCCAGGGCGTAACTGGAAACACCATATATTTT. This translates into CSAQGVTGNTIYF.

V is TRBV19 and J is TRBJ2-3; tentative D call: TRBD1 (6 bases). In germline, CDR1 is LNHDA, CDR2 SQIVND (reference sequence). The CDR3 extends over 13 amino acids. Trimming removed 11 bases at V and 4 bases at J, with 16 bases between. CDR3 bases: TGTGCCGTGGGGGCAGGGTCGGCAGATACGCAGTATTTT. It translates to CAVGAGSADTQYF.

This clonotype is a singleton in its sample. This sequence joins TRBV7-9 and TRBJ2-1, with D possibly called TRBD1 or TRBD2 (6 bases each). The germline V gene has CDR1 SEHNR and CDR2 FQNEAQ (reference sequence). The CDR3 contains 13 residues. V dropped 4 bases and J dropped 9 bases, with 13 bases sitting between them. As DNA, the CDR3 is TGTGCCAGCAGCTCACAACAGGGAGGTGAGCAGTTCTTC. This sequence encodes CASSSQQGGEQFF.

CDR3 nucleotide sequence: TGTGCCATCAGCCCGGGACAGGGGAACACCGGGGAGCTGTTTTTT. It translates to CAISPGQGNTGELFF. The V gene is TRBV10-3, the J gene TRBJ2-2; TRBD1 matches at 9 bases. This CDR3 region has 15 residues. After removal of 6 bases from V and 1 base from J, the junction contained 3 bases not matched to a gene. CDR1 is ENHRY and CDR2 is SYGVKD in the germline V gene.